Following are 2 T cell receptor beta chains from one sample sequenced in a study of blood T cell repertoires in COVID-19. Produced via immunoSEQ multiplex PCR; TCRdb's table is partial and in-frame only. The sample shows about 240,000 clones, 81% of them seen only once. What was sequenced was peripheral blood. All receptors derive from a woman older than 75 with COVID-19, enrolled during active disease.

This chain uses TRBV2 with TRBJ1-2; possible D gene TRBD1, 5 bases. The germline gives CDR1 SNHLY, CDR2 FYNNEI. V lost 2 bases and J 5 bases, leaving 6 bases between the germline ends. CDR3 size: 12 residues. Here the CDR3 DNA reads TGTGCCAGCAGTGAAAGACAGTATGGCTACACCTTC. This codes for CASSERQYGYTF. Full variable domain (missing parts from reference TRBV2 and TRBJ1-2): EPEVTQTPSHQVTQMGQEVILRCVPISNHLYFYWYRQILGQKVEFLVSFYNNEISEKSEIFDDQFSVERPDGSNFTLKIRSTKLEDSAMYFCASSERQYGYTFGSGTRLTVV.

This chain uses TRBV5-1 with TRBJ2-5; D call uncertain. In germline, CDR1 is SGHRS, CDR2 YFSETQ. With 0 bases removed from V and 8 bases from J, the gap between germline ends came to 11 bases. The CDR3 is 13 residues long. Here the CDR3 DNA reads TGCGCCAGCAGCTTGGTGTACCTTAGCACCCAGTACTTC. Translation gives CASSLVYLSTQYF.